The entry below describes one TCR beta chain. Per germline, CDR1 MNHEY and CDR2 SMNVEV (reference sequence). V was clipped by 7 bases and J by 7 bases, with 18 bases between them. The CDR3 consists of 14 residues. The data originate from a study of blood T cell repertoires in COVID-19. Only in-frame clones appear in the TCRdb table, and some are missing; sequencing was by immunoSEQ multiplex PCR. The data contain approximately 140,000 clones, roughly 83% of them singletons. The chain employs TRBV27 and TRBJ2-3, with D hard to call. Sequenced sample: peripheral blood. This TCR came from a woman older than 75 with acute or convalescent COVID-19. CDR3 sequence: CASTHDWPPNTQYF. In nucleotides, the CDR3 is TGTGCCAGCACTCACGATTGGCCCCCCAATACGCAGTATTTT.